This T cell receptor beta chain stems from a study of tumor and adjacent non-tumor tissue in lung cancer (dated by TCRdb to 2017 to 2018). Background for the entire study: The cohort included approximately 13 adenocarcinoma, a couple of squamous cell carcinoma and 1 small cell lung cancer patients. Ages among the approximately 15 patients ranged from roughly 30 to 85 years, there were 10 or so men and 5 women, and disease was at TNM stage I to III. The study compared bulk TCRbeta repertoires between lung tumor tissue and matched distant non-tumor lung tissue from approximately 14 lung cancer patients. TCRbeta CDR3 sequencing was performed on 30 to 35 paired specimens, with one tumor sample and one normal lung sample collected per patient. Sequencing generated a total of more than 95 million productive TCRbeta reads, averaging roughly 4.2 million reads per sample. The investigation overall reported the following: With only roughly 15 patients in the cohort, the authors noted that larger samples and more detailed clinical data are needed. Peripheral blood was not sequenced, so blood TCRbeta repertoires in these lung cancer patients were not examined. The top 100 clones accounted for a significantly larger cumulative portion of the repertoire in normal lung than in tumor tissue. Significantly higher TCR diversity was found in younger patients, and higher tumor TCR diversity was associated with shorter overall and disease-free survival. The sequencing platform is not named in the methods, and unique molecular identifiers are not mentioned. Significantly higher TCR diversity (inverse Simpson) was observed in tumor tissue than in normal lung tissue (approximately 430 vs 150, P = 0.0075, Mann-Whitney U test).

Notes on this clonotype: It has no known antigen specificity. At one end, the junction sequence differs from germline, possibly due to a read error.

Bulk unsorted tissue served as the source for RNA extraction, and RNA quality was assessed using a NanoDrop ND-1000 and an Agilent 2100. Newly diagnosed lung cancer patients without prior chemotherapy who had been admitted for thoracic surgery in China between August and November 2014 were enrolled as donors. The study excluded patients who had received radiotherapy or chemotherapy before or who had another cancer at the same time. Pieces of surgical tissue measuring roughly 1-2.1 cm3 were kept in RNAlater solution and held at -80 degrees C until needed. Library preparation used multiplex PCR. Reads for this sample came from an Illumina HiSeq 2500. Following protocols modified from ARM-PCR, the researchers constructed TCRbeta libraries through three rounds of nested PCR with primers (Table S4). Before sequencing, PCR products of 200-500 bp were cut from the gel and purified using the QIAquick gel extraction kit. The authors' analysis ran thus. Reads were cleaned using Trimmomatic, were merged into complete CDR3 sequences using FLASH, and were assigned to V(D)J germline segments using MiTCR. Clonal diversity was calculated as the inverse Simpson's index using VDJtools. In-frame sequences lacking a premature stop codon were counted as productive reads. The public reads were reanalyzed by TCRdb: fastp trimming at Q25, MiXCR alignment, in-frame beta chains only. Here each entry gathers all rows of one CDR3 protein and keeps the most common genes and DNA. TCRdb's processing, not the study's, gives the V and J calls here. Here the sample has over 100,000 distinct CDR3 sequences; roughly 74% occur a single time. The ten largest account for around a third of the sample.

From its cysteine to its phenylalanine, the CDR3 spans 14 amino acids. The DNA shown is the 42-base CDR3, in frame from base 1. The germline V gene gives CDR1 as SGHNT and CDR2 as YENEEA. The chain was built from TRBV11-3 and TRBJ2-5, with TRBD1 as a weak D call on 6 bases. The sequence was obtained from a woman aged 60-70 years with non-small cell lung cancer. Sequencing was done on a sample of lung tumor tissue. The DNA is TGTGCCAGCAGCTCCGGACAGTTTCTTGAGACCAAGTATTTC. The translation is CASSSGQFLETKYF.